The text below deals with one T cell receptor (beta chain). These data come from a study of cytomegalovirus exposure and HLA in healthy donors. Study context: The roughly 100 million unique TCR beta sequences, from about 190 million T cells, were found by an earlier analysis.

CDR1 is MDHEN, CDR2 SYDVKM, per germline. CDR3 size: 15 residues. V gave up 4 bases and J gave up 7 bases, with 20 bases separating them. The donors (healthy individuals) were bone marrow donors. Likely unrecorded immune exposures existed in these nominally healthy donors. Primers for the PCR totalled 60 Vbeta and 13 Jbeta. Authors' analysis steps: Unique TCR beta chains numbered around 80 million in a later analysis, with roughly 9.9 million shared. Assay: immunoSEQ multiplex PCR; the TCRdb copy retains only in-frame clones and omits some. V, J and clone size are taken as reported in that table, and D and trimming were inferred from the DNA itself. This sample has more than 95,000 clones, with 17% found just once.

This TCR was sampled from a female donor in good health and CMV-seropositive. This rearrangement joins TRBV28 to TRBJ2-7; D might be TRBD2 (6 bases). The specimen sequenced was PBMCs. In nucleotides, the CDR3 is TGTGCCAGCAGTTCGCCGGGGGTTGGGACTTATGAGCAGTACTTC. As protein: CASSSPGVGTYEQYF.